The 9 T cell receptor beta chains below were found in one sample sequenced in a study of blood T cell repertoires in COVID-19. The repertoire was sequenced with immunoSEQ multiplex PCR; TCRdb's copy has only in-frame clones and lacks some. Counted here are approximately 290,000 clones, roughly 88% occurring once; the ten biggest clones make up roughly 4%. The sample was PBMCs or T cells enriched from blood (not recorded which). Receptor source: a young woman who had recovered from COVID-19.

The chain joins TRBV7-6 to TRBJ2-1; 9 nucleotides line up with TRBD1. Per germline, CDR1 SGHVS and CDR2 FNYEAQ. V shed 7 bases, J shed 5 bases, and the junction held 18 bases outside the gene matches. This CDR3 has 18 amino acids. CDR3 loop: CASKAGQGILFANNEQFF. CDR3 nucleotide sequence: TGTGCCAGCAAGGCGGGACAGGGCATTCTTTTTGCCAACAATGAGCAGTTCTTC.

The J gene is TRBJ1-2, the V gene TRBV15; TRBD1 agrees at 7 bases. CDR1 LNHNV and CDR2 YYDKDF come from the germline V gene (reference sequence). The CDR3 sequence is 16 residues long. Germline trimming cut 3 bases from V and 0 bases from J; bases unmatched to any gene: 7. CDR3 region: CATSRGTANSNYGYTF. The CDR3 DNA reads TGTGCCACCAGCAGGGGGACAGCCAATTCTAACTATGGCTACACCTTC.

The rearrangement links TRBV18 to TRBJ1-1; perhaps TRBD1 as D (6 bases). The CDR3 loop spans 15 amino acids. Trimming took off 8 bases at V and 1 base at J, with 17 bases between the two ends. Germline values: CDR1 KGHSH, CDR2 LQKENI. The CDR3 reads CASRENWGRNTEAFF. The DNA of the CDR3 is TGTGCCAGCCGAGAAAACTGGGGGCGGAACACTGAAGCTTTCTTT. Looking up the rest from reference TRBV18 and TRBJ1-1 gives the full variable domain: NAGVMQNPRHLVRRRGQEARLRCSPMKGHSHVYWYRQLPEEGLKFMVYLQKENIIDESGMPKERFSAEFPKEGPSILRIQQVVRGDSAAYFCASRENWGRNTEAFFGQGTRLTVV.

This sequence joins TRBV14 and TRBJ2-1; TRBD2 aligns across 9 bases. CDR3 size: 17 residues. Germline values: CDR1 SGHDN, CDR2 FVKESK. J gave up 1 base and V 0 bases, and 4 bases lay outside the gene matches. The CDR3 DNA reads TGTGCCAGCAGCCAAGATATGGCGGGGGGGTCCTACAATGAGCAGTTCTTC. Residues: CASSQDMAGGSYNEQFF.

In regard to this clone: This sample includes further DNA sequences coding for the same CDR3. The gene calls are TRBV27 and TRBJ2-7; no clear D gene. Deletions cut 2 bases from V and 3 bases from J, with 8 bases between. From germline, CDR1 is MNHEY and CDR2 SMNVEV (reference sequence). This CDR3 region has 13 residues. The DNA for the CDR3 is TGTGCCAGCAGTTTAAAGCTTAGCTACGAGCAGTACTTC. Amino acids: CASSLKLSYEQYF.

The chain is built from TRBV27 and TRBJ2-7; 7 bases are a match to TRBD1. The CDR3 extends over 14 amino acids. Looked up from germline, CDR1 is MNHEY and CDR2 is SMNVEV (reference sequence). Trimming took 7 bases from V and 1 from J; bases not matched to a gene: 7. CDR3 amino acids: CASKRTGLSYEQYF. DNA of the CDR3: TGTGCCAGCAAGAGGACAGGCCTGTCCTACGAGCAGTACTTC.

The genes are TRBV15 and TRBJ1-1; 7 nucleotides line up with TRBD1. Trimming at V came to 6 bases and at J to 4 bases, leaving 8 bases not matched to a gene. This CDR3 spans 14 amino acids. In germline, CDR1 is LNHNV, CDR2 YYDKDF (reference sequence). The CDR3 region is CATRGDRQGTEAFF. For the CDR3, the DNA is TGTGCCACCAGGGGGGACAGACAGGGCACTGAAGCTTTCTTT.

J is TRBJ2-7 and V is TRBV7-9; 8 nucleotides match TRBD2. Germline CDR1 and CDR2: SEHNR and FQNEAQ (reference sequence). This CDR3 comprises 14 residues. J was trimmed by 5 bases and V by 1 base; bases with no gene match: 4. The CDR3 DNA follows: TGTGCCAGCAGCTTAGGCGGGGGGTCCCACGAGCAGTACTTC. Amino acids: CASSLGGGSHEQYF.

The chain joins TRBV3-1 (or the pseudogene TRBV3-2) to TRBJ2-1; perhaps TRBD1 as D (5 bases). Germline lookup yields CDR1 LGHDT and CDR2 YNNKEL (reference sequence). With 3 bases removed from V and 7 bases from J, the gap between germline ends came to 13 bases. The CDR3 length is 14 residues. For the CDR3, the DNA is TGTGCCAGCAGCCAGCCGGGCAGGGTAAATGAGCAGTTCTTC. This sequence encodes CASSQPGRVNEQFF.